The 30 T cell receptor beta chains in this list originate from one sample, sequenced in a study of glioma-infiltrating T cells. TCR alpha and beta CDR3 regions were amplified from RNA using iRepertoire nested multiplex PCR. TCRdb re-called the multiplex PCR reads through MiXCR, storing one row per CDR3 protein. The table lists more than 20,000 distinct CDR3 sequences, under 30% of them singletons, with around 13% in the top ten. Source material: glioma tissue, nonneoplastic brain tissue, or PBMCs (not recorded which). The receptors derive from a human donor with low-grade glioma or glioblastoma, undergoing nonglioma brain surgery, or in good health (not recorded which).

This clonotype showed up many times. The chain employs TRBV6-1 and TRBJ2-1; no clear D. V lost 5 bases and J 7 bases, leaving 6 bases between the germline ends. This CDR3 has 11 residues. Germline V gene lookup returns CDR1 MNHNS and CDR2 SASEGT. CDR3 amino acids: CASSLWNEQFF. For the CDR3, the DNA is TGTGCCAGCAGTCTATGGAATGAGCAGTTCTTC.

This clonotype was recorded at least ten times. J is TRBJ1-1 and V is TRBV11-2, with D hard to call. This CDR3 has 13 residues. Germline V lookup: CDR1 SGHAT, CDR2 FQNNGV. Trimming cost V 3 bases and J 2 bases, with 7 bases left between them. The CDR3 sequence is CASSFLVNTEAFF. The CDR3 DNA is TGTGCCAGCAGCTTTCTAGTAAACACTGAAGCTTTCTTT. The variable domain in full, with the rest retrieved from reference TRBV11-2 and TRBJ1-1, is EAGVAQSPRYKIIEKRQSVAFWCNPISGHATLYWYQQILGQGPKLLIQFQNNGVVDDSQLPKDRFSAERLKGVDSTLKIQPAKLEDSAVYLCASSFLVNTEAFFGQGTRLTVV.

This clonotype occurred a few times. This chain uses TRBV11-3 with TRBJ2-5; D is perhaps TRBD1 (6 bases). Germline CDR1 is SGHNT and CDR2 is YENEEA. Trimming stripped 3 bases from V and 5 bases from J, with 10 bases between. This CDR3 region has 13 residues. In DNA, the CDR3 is TGTGCCAGCAGCTTCACCAGGGGTGAGACCCAGTACTTC. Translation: CASSFTRGETQYF. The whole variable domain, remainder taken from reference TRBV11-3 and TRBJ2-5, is EAGVVQSPRYKIIEKKQPVAFWCNPISGHNTLYWYLQNLGQGPELLIRYENEEAVDDSQLPKDRFSAERLKGVDSTLKIQPAELGDSAVYLCASSFTRGETQYFGPGTRLLVL.

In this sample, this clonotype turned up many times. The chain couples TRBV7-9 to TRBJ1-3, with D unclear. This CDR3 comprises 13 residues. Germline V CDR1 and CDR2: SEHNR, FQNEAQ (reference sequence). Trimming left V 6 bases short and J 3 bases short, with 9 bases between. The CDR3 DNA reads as TGTGCCAGCAGACGGCCCCATGGAAACACCATATATTTT. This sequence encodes CASRRPHGNTIYF. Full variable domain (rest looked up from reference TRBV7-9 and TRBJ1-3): DTGVSQNPRHKITKRGQNVTFRCDPISEHNRLYWYRQTLGQGPEFLTYFQNEAQLEKSRLLSDRFSAERPKGSFSTLEIQRTEQGDSAMYLCASRRPHGNTIYFGEGSWLTVV.

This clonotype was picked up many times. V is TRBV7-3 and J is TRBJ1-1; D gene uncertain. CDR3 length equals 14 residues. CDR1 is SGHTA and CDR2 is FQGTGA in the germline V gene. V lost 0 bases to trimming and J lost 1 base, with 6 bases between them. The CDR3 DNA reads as TGTGCCAGCAGCTTAACCCCAGGGAACACTGAAGCTTTCTTT. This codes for CASSLTPGNTEAFF.

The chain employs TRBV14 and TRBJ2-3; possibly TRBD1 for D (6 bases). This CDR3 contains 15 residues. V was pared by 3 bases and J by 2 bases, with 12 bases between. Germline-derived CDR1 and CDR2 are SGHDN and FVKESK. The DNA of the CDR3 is TGTGCCAGCAGCCAGGGGGCAGGCTTCACAGATACGCAGTATTTT. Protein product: CASSQGAGFTDTQYF. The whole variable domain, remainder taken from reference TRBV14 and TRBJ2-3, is EAGVTQFPSHSVIEKGQTVTLRCDPISGHDNLYWYRRVMGKEIKFLLHFVKESKQDESGMPNNRFLAERTGGTYSTLKVQPAELEDSGVYFCASSQGAGFTDTQYFGPGTRLTVL.

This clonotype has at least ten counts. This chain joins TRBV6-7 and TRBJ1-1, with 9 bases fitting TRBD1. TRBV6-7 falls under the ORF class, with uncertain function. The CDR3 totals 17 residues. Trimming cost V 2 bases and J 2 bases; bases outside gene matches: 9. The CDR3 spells CASSYRTGDETNTEAFF. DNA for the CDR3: TGTGCCAGCAGTTACCGGACAGGGGATGAGACTAACACTGAAGCTTTCTTT.

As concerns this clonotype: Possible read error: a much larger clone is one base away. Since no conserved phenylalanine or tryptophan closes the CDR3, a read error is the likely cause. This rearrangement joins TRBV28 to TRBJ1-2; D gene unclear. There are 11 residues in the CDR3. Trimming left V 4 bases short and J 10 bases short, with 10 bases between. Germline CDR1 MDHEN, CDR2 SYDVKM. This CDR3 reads CASSSLRTYTL. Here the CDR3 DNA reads TGTGCCAGCAGTTCTTTGAGGACCTACACCCTC.

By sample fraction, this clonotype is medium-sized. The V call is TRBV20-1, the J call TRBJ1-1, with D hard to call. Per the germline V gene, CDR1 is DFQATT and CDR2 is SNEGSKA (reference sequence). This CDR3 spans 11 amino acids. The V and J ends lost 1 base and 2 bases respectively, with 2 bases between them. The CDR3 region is CSARGNTEAFF. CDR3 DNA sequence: TGCAGTGCTAGAGGAAACACTGAAGCTTTCTTT.

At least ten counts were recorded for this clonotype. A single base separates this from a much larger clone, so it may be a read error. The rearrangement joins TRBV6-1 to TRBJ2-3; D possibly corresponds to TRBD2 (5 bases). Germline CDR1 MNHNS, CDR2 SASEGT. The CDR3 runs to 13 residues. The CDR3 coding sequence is TGTGCCGGCAGAGGGTATAGCACAGATACGCAGTATTTT. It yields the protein CAGRGYSTDTQYF.

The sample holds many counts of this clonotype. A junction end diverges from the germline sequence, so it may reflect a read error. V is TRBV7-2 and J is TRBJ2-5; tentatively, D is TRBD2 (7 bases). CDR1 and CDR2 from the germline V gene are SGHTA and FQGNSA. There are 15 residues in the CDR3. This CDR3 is CARSLSVGGRETQYF. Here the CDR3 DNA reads TGTGCCCGCAGCTTATCGGTGGGGGGGCGAGAGACCCAGTACTTC.

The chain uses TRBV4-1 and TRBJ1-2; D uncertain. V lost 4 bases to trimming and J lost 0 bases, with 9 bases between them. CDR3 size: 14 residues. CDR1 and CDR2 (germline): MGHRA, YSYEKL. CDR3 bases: TGCGCCAGCAGCCTGACCCCGTCTAACTATGGCTACACCTTC. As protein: CASSLTPSNYGYTF.

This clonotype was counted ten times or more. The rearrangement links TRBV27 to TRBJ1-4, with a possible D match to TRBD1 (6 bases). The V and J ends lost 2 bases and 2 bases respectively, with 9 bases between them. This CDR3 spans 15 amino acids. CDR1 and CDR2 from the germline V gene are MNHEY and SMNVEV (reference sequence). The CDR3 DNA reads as TGTGCCAGCAGTTTACAGGGGCTGACTAATGAAAAACTGTTTTTT. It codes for CASSLQGLTNEKLFF.

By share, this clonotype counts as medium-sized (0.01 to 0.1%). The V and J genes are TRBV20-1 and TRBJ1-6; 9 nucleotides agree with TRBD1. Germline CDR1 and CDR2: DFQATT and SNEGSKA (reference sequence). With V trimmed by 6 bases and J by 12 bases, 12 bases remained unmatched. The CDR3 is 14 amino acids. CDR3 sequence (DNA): TGCAGTGCGACAACGGGACAGGGTGTTGTACCCCTCCACTTT. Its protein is CSATTGQGVVPLHF.

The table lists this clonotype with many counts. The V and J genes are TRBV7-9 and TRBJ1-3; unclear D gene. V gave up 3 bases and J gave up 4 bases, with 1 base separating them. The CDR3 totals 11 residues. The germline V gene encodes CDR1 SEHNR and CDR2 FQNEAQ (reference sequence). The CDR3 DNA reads TGTGCCAGCAGCTTGGGAAACACCATATATTTT. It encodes CASSLGNTIYF.

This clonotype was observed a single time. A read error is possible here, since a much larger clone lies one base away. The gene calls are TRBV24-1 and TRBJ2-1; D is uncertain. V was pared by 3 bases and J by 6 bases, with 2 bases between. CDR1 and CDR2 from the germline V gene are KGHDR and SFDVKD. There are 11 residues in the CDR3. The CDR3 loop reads CATSDRNEQFF. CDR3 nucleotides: TGTGCCACCAGTGATCGCAATGAGCAGTTCTTC.

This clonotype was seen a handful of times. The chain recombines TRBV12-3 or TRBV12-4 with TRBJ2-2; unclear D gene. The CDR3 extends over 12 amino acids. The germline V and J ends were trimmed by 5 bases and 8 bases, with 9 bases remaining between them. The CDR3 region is CASSPLMGELFF. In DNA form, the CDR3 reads TGTGCCAGCAGTCCGCTCATGGGGGAGCTGTTTTTT.

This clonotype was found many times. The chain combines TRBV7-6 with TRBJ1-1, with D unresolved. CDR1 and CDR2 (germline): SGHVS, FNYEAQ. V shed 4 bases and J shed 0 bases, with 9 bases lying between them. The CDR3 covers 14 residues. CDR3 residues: CASSSRPLNTEAFF. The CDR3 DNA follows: TGTGCCAGCAGCTCCAGACCGCTGAACACTGAAGCTTTCTTT.

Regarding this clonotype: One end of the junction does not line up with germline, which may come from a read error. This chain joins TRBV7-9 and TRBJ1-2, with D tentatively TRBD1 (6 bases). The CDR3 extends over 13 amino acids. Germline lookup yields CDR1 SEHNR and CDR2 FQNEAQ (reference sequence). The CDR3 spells CANSTGNYYGYTF. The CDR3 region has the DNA TGTGCCAACAGCACAGGGAACTACTATGGCTACACCTTC.

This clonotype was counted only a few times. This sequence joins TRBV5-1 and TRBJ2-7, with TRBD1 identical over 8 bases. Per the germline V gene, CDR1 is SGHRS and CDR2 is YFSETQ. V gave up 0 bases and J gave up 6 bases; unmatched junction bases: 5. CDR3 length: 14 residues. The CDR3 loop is CASSLEAGGFEQYF. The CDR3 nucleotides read TGCGCCAGCAGCTTGGAAGCAGGGGGCTTCGAGCAGTACTTC.

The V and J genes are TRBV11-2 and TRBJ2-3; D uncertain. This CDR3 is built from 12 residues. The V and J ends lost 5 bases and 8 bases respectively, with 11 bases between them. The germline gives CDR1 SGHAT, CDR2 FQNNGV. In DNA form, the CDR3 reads TGTGCCAGCAGCCCCTCCGAACGTACGCAGTATTTT. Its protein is CASSPSERTQYF.

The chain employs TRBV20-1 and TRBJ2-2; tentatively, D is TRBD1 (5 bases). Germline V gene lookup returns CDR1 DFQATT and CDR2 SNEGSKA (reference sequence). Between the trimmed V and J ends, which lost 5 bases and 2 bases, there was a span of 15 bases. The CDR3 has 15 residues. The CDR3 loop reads CSASHYGANTGELFF. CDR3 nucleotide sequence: TGCAGTGCTTCACATTATGGGGCCAACACCGGGGAGCTGTTTTTT.

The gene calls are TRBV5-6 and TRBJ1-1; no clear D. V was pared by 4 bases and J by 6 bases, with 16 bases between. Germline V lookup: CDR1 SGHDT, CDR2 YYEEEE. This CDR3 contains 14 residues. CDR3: CASSRWRESSEAFF. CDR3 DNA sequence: TGTGCCAGCAGCCGCTGGAGGGAAAGTTCTGAAGCTTTCTTT. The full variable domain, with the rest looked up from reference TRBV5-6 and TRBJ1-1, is DAGVTQSPTHLIKTRGQQVTLRCSPKSGHDTVSWYQQALGQGPQFIFQYYEEEERQRGNFPDRFSGHQFPNYSSELNVNALLLGDSALYLCASSRWRESSEAFFGQGTRLTVV.

CDR3 bases: TGTGCCAGCAGCCAAGAAGAGACTAGACGCTACGAGCAGTACTTC. Its protein is CASSQEETRRYEQYF. The chain couples TRBV4-2 to TRBJ2-7; a weak D match, TRBD2 (6 bases). Trimming took 0 bases from V and 3 from J, leaving 12 bases between them. Looked up from germline, CDR1 is LGHNA and CDR2 is YNFKEQ. This CDR3 spans 15 amino acids.

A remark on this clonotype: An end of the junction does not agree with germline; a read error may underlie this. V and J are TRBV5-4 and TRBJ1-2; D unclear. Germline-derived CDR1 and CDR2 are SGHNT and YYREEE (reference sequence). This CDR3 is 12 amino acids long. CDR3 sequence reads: CASGLSGYGYTF. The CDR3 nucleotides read TGTGCCAGCGGCTTAAGTGGGTACGGCTACACCTTC.

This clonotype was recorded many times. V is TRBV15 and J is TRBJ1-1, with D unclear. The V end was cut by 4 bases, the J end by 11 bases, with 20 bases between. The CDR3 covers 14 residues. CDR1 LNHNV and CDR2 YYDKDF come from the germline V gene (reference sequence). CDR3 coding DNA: TGTGCCACCAGCAATGACGGGATTGTAGTTGAGGCTTTCTTT. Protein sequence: CATSNDGIVVEAFF.

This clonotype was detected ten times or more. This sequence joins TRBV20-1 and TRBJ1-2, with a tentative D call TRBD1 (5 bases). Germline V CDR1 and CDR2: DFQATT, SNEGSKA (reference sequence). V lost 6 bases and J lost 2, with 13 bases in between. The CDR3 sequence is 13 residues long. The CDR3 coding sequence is TGCAGTGCCCCGGGGGGAACGAACTATGGCTACACCTTC. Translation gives CSAPGGTNYGYTF.

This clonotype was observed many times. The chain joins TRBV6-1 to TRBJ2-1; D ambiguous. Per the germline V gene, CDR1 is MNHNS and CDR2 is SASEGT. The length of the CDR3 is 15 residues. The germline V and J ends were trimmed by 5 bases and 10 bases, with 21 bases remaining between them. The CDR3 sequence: CASSSVRDRQREQFF. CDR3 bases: TGTGCCAGCAGTTCCGTCCGCGATCGGCAAAGAGAGCAGTTCTTC.

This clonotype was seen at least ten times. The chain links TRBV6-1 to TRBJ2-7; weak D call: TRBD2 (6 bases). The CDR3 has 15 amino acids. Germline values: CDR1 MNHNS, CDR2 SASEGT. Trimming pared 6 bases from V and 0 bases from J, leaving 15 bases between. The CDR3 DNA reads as TGTGCCAGCAGCCCAACTAGCTCGAGCTCCTACGAGCAGTACTTC. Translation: CASSPTSSSSYEQYF.

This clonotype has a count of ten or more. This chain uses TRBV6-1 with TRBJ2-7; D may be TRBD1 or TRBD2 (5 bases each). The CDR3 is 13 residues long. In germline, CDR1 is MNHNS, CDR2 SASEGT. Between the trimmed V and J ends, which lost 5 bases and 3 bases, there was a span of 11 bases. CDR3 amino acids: CASSSLGDYEQYF. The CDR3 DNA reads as TGTGCCAGCAGTTCACTGGGGGACTACGAGCAGTACTTC.